This entry lists 3 T cell receptor beta chains sequenced from one sample in a study of T cells in Graves' hyperthyroidism and ophthalmopathy. There were TCR beta CDR3 regions amplified from RNA transcripts. During a first-round RT-PCR of the TCR CDR3, the HTBI primer set was used. MiXCR, applied by TCRdb to the multiplex PCR reads, yields one record per CDR3 protein. Here the sample spans about 350,000 distinct CDR3 sequences, about a sixth being singletons. Sequencing was performed on blood. These receptors came from a woman between 35 and 50 years old with Graves' ophthalmopathy.

This clonotype was seen many times. The rearrangement joins TRBV27 to TRBJ2-5; D might be TRBD1 (6 bases). The V end was cut by 2 bases, the J end by 5 bases, with 21 bases between. Germline CDR1 and CDR2: MNHEY and SMNVEV (reference sequence). This CDR3 contains 17 residues. CDR3: CASSLRGTPRSWETQYF. CDR3 bases: TGTGCCAGCAGTTTAAGAGGGACACCGCGAAGTTGGGAGACCCAGTACTTC.

This clonotype was seen a handful of times. The rearrangement uses TRBV18 and TRBJ1-3; D gene unclear. Per the germline V gene, CDR1 is KGHSH and CDR2 is LQKENI. The CDR3 has 16 residues. V lost 2 bases and J 4 bases, leaving 15 bases between the germline ends. The CDR3 DNA follows: TGTGCCAGCTCACCAAGCCCCCCATCGGGCGGAAACACCATATATTTT. Translating gives CASSPSPPSGGNTIYF.

This clonotype was recorded many times. This CDR3 reads CASSQEAGTGELFF. The CDR3, as DNA: TGCGCCAGCAGCCAAGAGGCGGGAACCGGGGAGCTGTTTTTT. The chain joins TRBV4-1 to TRBJ2-2; perhaps TRBD2 as D (6 bases). The CDR3 has 14 amino acids. The germline gives CDR1 MGHRA, CDR2 YSYEKL. Trimming removed 0 bases at V and 5 bases at J, with 7 bases between.